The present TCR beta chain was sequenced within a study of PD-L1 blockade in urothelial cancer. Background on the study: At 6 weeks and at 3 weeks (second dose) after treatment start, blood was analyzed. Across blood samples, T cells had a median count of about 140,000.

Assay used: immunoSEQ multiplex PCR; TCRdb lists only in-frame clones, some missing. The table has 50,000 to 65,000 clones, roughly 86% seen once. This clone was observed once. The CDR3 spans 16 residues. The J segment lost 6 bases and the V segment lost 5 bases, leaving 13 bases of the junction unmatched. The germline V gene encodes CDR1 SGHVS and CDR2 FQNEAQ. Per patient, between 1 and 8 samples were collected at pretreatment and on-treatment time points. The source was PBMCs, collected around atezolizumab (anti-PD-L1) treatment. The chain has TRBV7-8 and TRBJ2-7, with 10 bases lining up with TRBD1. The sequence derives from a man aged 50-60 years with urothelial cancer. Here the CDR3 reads CASSLRGGTGASEQYF. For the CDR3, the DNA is TGTGCCAGCAGCCTACGTGGGGGGACAGGGGCCTCCGAGCAGTACTTC.